The 13 T cell receptor beta chains given below trace back to one sample, sequenced in a study of blood T cell repertoires in COVID-19 (dated by TCRdb to 2018 to 2021). The method behind the library was the immunoSEQ multiplex PCR assay. In its TCRdb copy, this immuneACCESS table keeps in-frame sequences only and misses some clones. Where compared with another copy, unresolved V genes explain less than half of these, and the others have no known cause. Counted in this sample were about 100,000 clones; about 88% of them appeared once. Around 6.9% of the sample belongs to the ten largest clones. Material for sequencing was peripheral blood. The receptor set was obtained from a man in his thirties or forties in a cohort sampled during active COVID-19.

V usage is TRBV10-1 and J usage is TRBJ1-2; D possibly corresponds to TRBD1 (6 bases). The germline gives CDR1 WNHNN, CDR2 SYGVQD (reference sequence). The CDR3 consists of 13 residues. The V and J ends lost 6 bases and 4 bases respectively, with 12 bases between them. The CDR3 DNA is TGCGCCAGCAGCATGACAGGCACCTATGGCTACACCTTC. Its protein is CASSMTGTYGYTF.

This sequence joins TRBV27 and TRBJ1-2; 12 nucleotides line up with TRBD1. The trim removed 8 bases at V and 4 bases at J, leaving 5 bases unmatched. This CDR3 is built from 14 residues. Germline CDR1 is MNHEY and CDR2 is SMNVEV (reference sequence). Written as DNA, the CDR3 is TGTGCCAGCGGGACAGGGGGCTCCTTCTATGGCTACACCTTC. Its translation is CASGTGGSFYGYTF.

The chain links TRBV7-9 to TRBJ2-1; TRBD2 agrees at 10 bases. Trimming removed 1 base from V and 8 bases from J; junction bases left unmatched: 5. CDR1 SEHNR and CDR2 FQNEAQ come from the germline V gene (reference sequence). The CDR3 length is 15 residues. Here the CDR3 reads CASSLVPGTSDEQFF. The CDR3 DNA sequence: TGTGCCAGCAGCTTAGTTCCTGGGACTAGCGATGAGCAGTTCTTC.

This chain joins TRBV5-1 and TRBJ2-5; the match to TRBD1 covers 10 bases. CDR1 and CDR2 from the germline V gene are SGHRS and YFSETQ. The junction had 7 bases not matched to a gene; V was cut back by 3 bases and J by 5 bases. The CDR3 has 15 amino acids. The CDR3 protein is CASSYGQGGTETQYF. CDR3 nucleotides: TGCGCCAGCAGCTACGGACAGGGGGGAACGGAGACCCAGTACTTC.

This clone showed up just a few times. This same CDR3 is encoded by further DNA sequences in the sample. The chain joins TRBV20-1 to TRBJ1-1; TRBD1 aligns across 7 bases. Per the germline V gene, CDR1 is DFQATT and CDR2 is SNEGSKA (reference sequence). J lost 10 bases, V lost 3 bases, and 5 bases had no gene match. CDR3 length equals 11 residues. DNA of the CDR3: TGCAGTGCTAGCCGAGGGGGCCGAGCTTTCTTT. This encodes CSASRGGRAFF.

V gene TRBV5-1 combines with J gene TRBJ2-5, with unresolved D. The CDR3 spans 15 residues. V shed 0 bases and J shed 5 bases, with 14 bases lying between them. From germline, CDR1 is SGHRS and CDR2 YFSETQ. CDR3 in amino acids: CASSLAVETLETQYF. The CDR3 coding sequence is TGCGCCAGCAGCTTGGCGGTGGAGACTTTGGAGACCCAGTACTTC. The entire variable domain, with the rest obtained from reference TRBV5-1 and TRBJ2-5, is as follows: KAGVTQTPRYLIKTRGQQVTLSCSPISGHRSVSWYQQTPGQGLQFLFEYFSETQRNKGNFPGRFSGRQFSNSRSEMNVSTLELGDSALYLCASSLAVETLETQYFGPGTRLLVL.

This clone was observed a few times. The chain joins TRBV10-2 to TRBJ2-2; 7 bases are shared with TRBD1. CDR3 length equals 14 residues. The germline gives CDR1 WSHSY, CDR2 SAAADI. J lost 6 bases, V lost 2 bases, and 3 bases had no gene match. In DNA form, the CDR3 reads TGCGCCAGCAGTGAGGCAGGGGGAGCCGGGGAGCTGTTTTTT. Its protein is CASSEAGGAGELFF.

Only one count was recorded for this clone. This sequence joins TRBV30 and TRBJ2-5, with a weak D call TRBD1 (5 bases). V lost 1 base, J lost 4 bases, and 13 bases lay in between. The CDR3 sequence is 14 residues long. CDR1 is GTSNPN and CDR2 is SVGIG in the germline V gene (reference sequence). CDR3 nucleotide sequence: TGTGCCTGGAGTGGGTCGAGTAGGGGAGAGACCCAGTACTTC. This gives the protein CAWSGSSRGETQYF.

The chain joins TRBV7-9 to TRBJ1-2, with TRBD1 identical over 8 bases. The CDR3 is made up of 13 amino acids. CDR1 is SEHNR, CDR2 FQNEAQ, per germline (reference sequence). V dropped 7 bases and J dropped 8; count of bases not matched to a gene: 9. The CDR3: CASNEPGGFGYTF. The DNA for the CDR3 is TGTGCCAGCAACGAGCCAGGGGGCTTCGGCTACACCTTC.

The chain combines TRBV7-2 with TRBJ2-7, with D perhaps matching TRBD2 (6 bases). The CDR3 has 14 residues. The ends were cut back, 3 bases at V and 3 bases at J, with 12 bases in the middle. Germline loops: CDR1 SGHTA, CDR2 FQGNSA. The chain's CDR3 is CASSFQAGNYEQYF. As DNA, the CDR3 is TGTGCCAGCAGCTTTCAGGCGGGGAACTACGAGCAGTACTTC.

The chain joins TRBV9 to TRBJ1-6; D might be TRBD1 (5 bases). This CDR3 comprises 14 residues. V dropped 3 bases and J dropped 10 bases, with 14 bases sitting between them. Per germline, CDR1 SGDLS and CDR2 YYNGEE. The CDR3 bases are TGTGCCAGCAGCGCGCAGGGTTTCAACTCACCCCTCCACTTT. It translates to CASSAQGFNSPLHF.

The chain carries TRBV18 and TRBJ1-1; 8 positions match TRBD1. There are 16 residues in the CDR3. The V gene's germline CDR1 is KGHSH and CDR2 LQKENI. V was pared by 2 bases and J by 1 base, with 6 bases of the junction left unmatched. The CDR3 nucleotides are TGTGCCAGCTCACCAGAGGACAGGGTGACGAACACTGAAGCTTTCTTT. Its translation is CASSPEDRVTNTEAFF.

The chain recombines TRBV7-2 with TRBJ2-7; 11 nucleotides match TRBD1. The CDR3 contains 17 residues. J lost 0 bases, V lost 4 bases, and 8 bases had no gene match. Germline-derived CDR1 and CDR2 are SGHTA and FQGNSA. Here the CDR3 DNA reads TGTGCCAGCAGCTCACGTCCCGGGACAGGGGGCTCCTACGAGCAGTACTTC. Translating it yields CASSSRPGTGGSYEQYF.